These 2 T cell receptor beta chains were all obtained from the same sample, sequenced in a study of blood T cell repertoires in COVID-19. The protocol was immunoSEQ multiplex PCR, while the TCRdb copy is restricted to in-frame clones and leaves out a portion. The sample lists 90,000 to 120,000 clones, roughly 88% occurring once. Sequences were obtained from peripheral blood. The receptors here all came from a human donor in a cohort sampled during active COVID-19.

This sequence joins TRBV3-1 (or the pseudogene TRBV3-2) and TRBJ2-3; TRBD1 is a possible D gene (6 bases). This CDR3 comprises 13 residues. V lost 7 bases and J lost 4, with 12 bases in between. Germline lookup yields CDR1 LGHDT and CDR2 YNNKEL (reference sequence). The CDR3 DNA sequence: TGTGCCAGCACTCCTGGGGGCGCAGATACGCAGTATTTT. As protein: CASTPGGADTQYF.

The CDR3 bases are TGTGCCAGCAGTTATGTCCAGGGGTCCCAAGAGACCCAGTACTTC. Amino acids: CASSYVQGSQETQYF. The chain links TRBV6-5 to TRBJ2-5; weak D call: TRBD1 (6 bases). This CDR3 has 15 amino acids. Germline V gene lookup returns CDR1 MNHEY and CDR2 SVGAGI. V lost 3 bases to trimming and J lost 1 base, with 12 bases between them.